This T cell receptor (beta chain) was identified in a study of T cell responses to AZD1222 COVID-19 vaccine. Remarks on this clone: Its specificity is not known.

General study results and limits: Possibly, clonal diversity was underestimated; donors were largely white British and included more females. Nearly half of spike-specific TCRs reportedly target unmutated variant regions. It was only after the peak T cell response that any repertoires were sampled.

Some clones are missing from TCRdb's copy, which holds only in-frame ones; the method was immunoSEQ multiplex PCR. The sample has 95,000 to 150,000 clones; roughly 91% are singletons. The sequence was collected from an adult in good health. Sequences were derived from peripheral blood, sampled on day 0 of AZD1222 vaccination.

The CDR3 DNA follows: TGCGCCAGCAGCACTGGCCTGGGACAGTCACATGGCTACACCTTC. Translation gives CASSTGLGQSHGYTF. The chain uses TRBV5-1 and TRBJ1-2, with TRBD1 matching over 7 bases. Per the germline V gene, CDR1 is SGHRS and CDR2 is YFSETQ. J was trimmed by 6 bases and V by 4 bases; bases with no gene match: 12. The CDR3 runs 15 residues.